This T cell receptor beta chain stems from a study of shared clonotypes between healthy human individuals. As for the study in general: Two female and a few male donors aged 18 to 49 were enrolled. Study-level points and caveats: The authors sampled blood alone, and tissue repertoires likely differ. Large sequencing depth failed to make sorted-subset sequencing complete, rarefaction showed.

Terminally differentiated effector memory CD45RA+ cells were excluded from the naive CD8 cells, which were CD45RO-negative and positively selected for CCR7. Healthy adults negative for HIV, lacking recent acute infections or vaccinations, served as donors. TCRdb keeps only in-frame clones here, not all; method: immunoSEQ multiplex PCR. The repertoire holds some 2,000,000 clones, with about 95% as singletons. On this clone itself: The antigen is unknown.

Source material: naive CD8+ T cells sorted from blood. This clonotype was obtained from a man between 18 and 35 years old in good health.

In DNA, the CDR3 is TGTGCCAGCAGCAGCCTCAGGGGGCGCTTAACGGAGACCCAGTACTTC. It specifies CASSSLRGRLTETQYF. The gene calls are TRBV5-6 and TRBJ2-5, with 8 bases lining up with TRBD1. Germline V lookup: CDR1 SGHDT, CDR2 YYEEEE. The CDR3 loop spans 16 amino acids. J gave up 5 bases and V 4 bases, and 13 bases lay outside the gene matches.